The TCR beta chain under discussion was sequenced for a study of blood T cell repertoires in COVID-19. Study-wide background: Nucleic acid was either cDNA or gDNA, and it came from T cells, B-cell-depleted T cells, or PBMCs.

The CDR3 contains 15 residues. The V and J ends lost 4 bases and 8 bases respectively, with 18 bases between them. Germline-derived CDR1 and CDR2 are MDHEN and SYDVKM. Sequencing was performed with immunoSEQ multiplex PCR; in TCRdb, only in-frame clones are kept and a portion is missing. The data contain tens of thousands of clones, approximately 88% of them singletons. The gene calls are TRBV28 and TRBJ2-1, with D tentatively TRBD2 (6 bases). The specimen sequenced was peripheral blood. This receptor was identified in a man aged 65-85 years with acute or convalescent COVID-19. CDR3 nucleotides: TGTGCCAGCAGTTCCACGTCTCGGGGGATTGATGAGCAGTTCTTC. Its protein is CASSSTSRGIDEQFF.